This T cell receptor (beta chain) emerged from a study of vaccination and CD4 T cells after COVID-19. Per germline, CDR1 SGHAT and CDR2 FQNNGV. Trimming left V 2 bases short and J 4 bases short, with 17 bases between. The CDR3 covers 16 residues. With respect to this clonotype: Its antigen is unidentified.

Oncomine TCR Beta short-read sequencing was applied to DNA from cultured CD4+ T cells. One entry per CDR3 protein, called by TCRdb with MiXCR from the PCR reads. Among under 30,000 distinct CDR3 sequences, about 35% were seen once, and the ten largest hold about 3.7%. The sample's time point: late sampling 161 to 241 days after vaccination in three convalescent patients. The treatment denotes: roughly 11-day PBMC culture with coronavirus spike peptide pools or control peptides (ViraFEST assay). ViraFEST grew antigen-specific T cells using peptide pools, then sequenced TCRs. The gene calls are TRBV11-2 and TRBJ1-2, with a possible D match to TRBD1 (6 bases). The TCR sequence derives from a human donor who had recovered from COVID-19. The sample here was CD4+ T cells from blood, cultured in vitro, taken about 7 months after SARS-CoV-2 vaccination. CDR3 sequence: CASSLYPQGGSYGYTF. CDR3 DNA: TGTGCCAGCAGCTTATATCCACAGGGAGGGAGCTATGGCTACACCTTC.